The text below deals with one T cell receptor beta chain. The CDR3 sequence is 12 residues long. Trimming removed 2 bases at V and 5 bases at J, with 6 bases between. The V gene's germline CDR1 is MGHDK and CDR2 SYGVNS. The protocol was immunoSEQ multiplex PCR, while the TCRdb copy is restricted to in-frame clones and leaves out a portion. Of 50,000 to 55,000 clones in the sample, roughly 95% were seen once. This specimen belongs to a study of control samples from healthy donors and cancer patients. V is TRBV25-1 and J is TRBJ2-5, with D unclear. The clonotype was recovered from a man aged 25 to 40 in good health. Material for sequencing was blood. CDR3 nucleotide sequence: TGTGCCAGCAGTGAACGTCTGGAGACCCAGTACTTC. It encodes CASSERLETQYF.